These 14 T cell receptor beta chains share one sample of origin, sequenced in a study of T cell changes during pregnancy in multiple sclerosis. TCRdb's copy holds only in-frame clones and misses some; the assay was immunoSEQ multiplex PCR. The table has 37,000 or so clones, more than 85% seen once; the top ten hold 0.39%. The sequenced sample was CD4+ T cells from peripheral blood mononuclear cells, obtained in the second trimester of pregnancy. All receptors derive from a female donor with multiple sclerosis, enrolled in a pregnancy study.

This chain uses TRBV30 with TRBJ1-1; D possibly corresponds to TRBD1 (6 bases). Trimming pared 4 bases from V and 0 bases from J, leaving 9 bases between. CDR1 is GTSNPN and CDR2 is SVGIG in the germline V gene (reference sequence). The CDR3 is made up of 13 amino acids. The CDR3 loop is CAWTGHMNTEAFF. Here the CDR3 DNA reads TGTGCCTGGACGGGACATATGAACACTGAAGCTTTCTTT.

This chain uses TRBV5-8 with TRBJ2-2, with TRBD1 matching 9 bases. Germline V gene sequence: CDR1 SGHTS, CDR2 YDEGEE. The CDR3 contains 14 residues. Trimming removed 3 bases from V and 5 bases from J; junction bases left unmatched: 2. The CDR3 sequence: CASSWGQGTGELFF. CDR3 in DNA: TGTGCCAGCAGCTGGGGACAGGGTACCGGGGAGCTGTTTTTT.

The chain carries TRBV2 and TRBJ2-4, with D unresolved. The CDR3 length is 12 residues. The ends were cut back, 6 bases at V and 0 bases at J, with 3 bases in the middle. Germline V gives CDR1 SNHLY, CDR2 FYNNEI. The CDR3 here is CASSGAKNIQYF. The CDR3, as DNA: TGTGCCAGCAGCGGAGCCAAAAACATTCAGTACTTC. Based on the CDR3 plus reference TRBV2 and TRBJ2-4, the full variable domain is EPEVTQTPSHQVTQMGQEVILRCVPISNHLYFYWYRQILGQKVEFLVSFYNNEISEKSEIFDDQFSVERPDGSNFTLKIRSTKLEDSAMYFCASSGAKNIQYFGAGTRLSVL.

The chain has TRBV29-1 and TRBJ2-7; D not resolved. With 4 bases removed from V and 2 bases from J, the gap between germline ends came to 6 bases. The CDR3 totals 11 residues. Germline CDR1 and CDR2: SQVTM and ANQGSEA. CDR3 DNA: TGCAGCGTTGCCCGGGCCTACGAGCAGTACTTC. Encoded protein: CSVARAYEQYF.

The V call is TRBV27, the J call TRBJ1-5, with D hard to call. CDR1 MNHEY and CDR2 SMNVEV come from the germline V gene (reference sequence). The CDR3 runs 16 residues. The V gene lost 8 bases and the J gene lost 1 base, with 18 bases spanning the gap. CDR3 DNA: TGTGCCAGCGGGCGAGGGATTTCCGGAAGCAATCAGCCCCAGCATTTT. Translation: CASGRGISGSNQPQHF.

V is TRBV4-2 and J is TRBJ1-4, with D unclear. Germline values: CDR1 LGHNA, CDR2 YNFKEQ. Trimming shortened V by 2 bases and J by 0 bases, and 13 bases separated the two germline ends. This CDR3 contains 17 residues. The CDR3 spells CASSQQLGAATNEKLFF. The CDR3 DNA sequence: TGTGCCAGCAGCCAACAGTTGGGAGCTGCAACTAATGAAAAACTGTTTTTT.

The V call is TRBV27, the J call TRBJ2-7, with a possible D match to TRBD2 (6 bases). In germline, CDR1 is MNHEY, CDR2 SMNVEV (reference sequence). V lost 3 bases and J 2 bases, leaving 17 bases between the germline ends. The CDR3 loop spans 16 amino acids. Here the CDR3 DNA reads TGTGCCAGCAGTTTTATCTGGGGGGAGCCACCCTACGAGCAGTACTTC. As protein: CASSFIWGEPPYEQYF.

This sequence joins TRBV5-6 and TRBJ1-1; D is perhaps TRBD1 (5 bases). The germline gives CDR1 SGHDT, CDR2 YYEEEE. Trimming removed 4 bases at V and 1 base at J, with 11 bases between. The CDR3 is 14 residues long. CDR3 protein: CASSKQGTNTEAFF. The CDR3 nucleotides are TGTGCCAGCAGCAAGCAGGGTACGAACACTGAAGCTTTCTTT.

The chain combines TRBV30 with TRBJ2-7; 10 bases agree with TRBD1. The V gene end was trimmed by 0 bases and the J gene end by 3 bases; junction bases not matched to a gene: 2. Per germline, CDR1 GTSNPN and CDR2 SVGIG (reference sequence). CDR3 length: 14 amino acids. The CDR3 here is CAWSVGQGIYEQYF. The CDR3 nucleotides read TGTGCCTGGAGTGTGGGACAGGGGATCTACGAGCAGTACTTC. The whole variable domain, remainder taken from reference TRBV30 and TRBJ2-7, is SQTIHQWPATLVQPVGSPLSLECTVEGTSNPNLYWYRQAAGRGLQLLFYSVGIGQISSEVPQNLSASRPQDRQFILSSKKLLLSDSGFYLCAWSVGQGIYEQYFGPGTRLTVT.

The rearrangement links TRBV5-8 to TRBJ2-1, with 11 positions matching TRBD2. The CDR3 length is 15 residues. Germline assignment: CDR1 SGHTS and CDR2 YDEGEE. V dropped 4 bases and J dropped 4; count of bases not matched to a gene: 4. The CDR3 nucleotides are TGTGCCAGCAGCAAGGGACTAGCGGAGTACAATGAGCAGTTCTTC. This codes for CASSKGLAEYNEQFF.

The chain employs TRBV11-3 and TRBJ2-2; possible D gene TRBD1, 6 bases. With 1 base removed from V and 4 bases from J, the gap between germline ends came to 10 bases. The CDR3 length is 15 residues. The germline V gene encodes CDR1 SGHNT and CDR2 YENEEA. CDR3 region: CASSLGTEVTGELFF. DNA for the CDR3: TGTGCCAGCAGCTTAGGGACAGAAGTCACCGGGGAGCTGTTTTTT.

The chain employs TRBV5-1 and TRBJ2-5; 10 positions match TRBD2. This CDR3 region has 18 residues. The trim removed 0 bases at V and 2 bases at J, leaving 10 bases unmatched. Germline loops: CDR1 SGHRS, CDR2 YFSETQ. The CDR3 bases are TGCGCCAGCAGCTTGGTTCCAGCGGGAGGGCCTAGTCAAGAGACCCAGTACTTC. It yields the protein CASSLVPAGGPSQETQYF.

This chain uses TRBV27 with TRBJ2-5; unclear D gene. The germline CDR1 and CDR2 sequences are MNHEY and SMNVEV (reference sequence). Trimming cost V 5 bases and J 4 bases, with 11 bases left between them. The CDR3 sequence is 13 residues long. CDR3 sequence: CASSGRMGETQYF. CDR3 DNA: TGTGCCAGCAGTGGGCGAATGGGAGAGACCCAGTACTTC.

V is TRBV6-5 and J is TRBJ1-1; D is unclear. Between the trimmed V and J ends, which lost 2 bases and 4 bases, there was a span of 11 bases. The CDR3 totals 14 residues. Germline V gene sequence: CDR1 MNHEY, CDR2 SVGAGI. CDR3 coding DNA: TGTGCCAGCAGTTACGGCAGTGGGAGCACTGAAGCTTTCTTT. This sequence encodes CASSYGSGSTEAFF.